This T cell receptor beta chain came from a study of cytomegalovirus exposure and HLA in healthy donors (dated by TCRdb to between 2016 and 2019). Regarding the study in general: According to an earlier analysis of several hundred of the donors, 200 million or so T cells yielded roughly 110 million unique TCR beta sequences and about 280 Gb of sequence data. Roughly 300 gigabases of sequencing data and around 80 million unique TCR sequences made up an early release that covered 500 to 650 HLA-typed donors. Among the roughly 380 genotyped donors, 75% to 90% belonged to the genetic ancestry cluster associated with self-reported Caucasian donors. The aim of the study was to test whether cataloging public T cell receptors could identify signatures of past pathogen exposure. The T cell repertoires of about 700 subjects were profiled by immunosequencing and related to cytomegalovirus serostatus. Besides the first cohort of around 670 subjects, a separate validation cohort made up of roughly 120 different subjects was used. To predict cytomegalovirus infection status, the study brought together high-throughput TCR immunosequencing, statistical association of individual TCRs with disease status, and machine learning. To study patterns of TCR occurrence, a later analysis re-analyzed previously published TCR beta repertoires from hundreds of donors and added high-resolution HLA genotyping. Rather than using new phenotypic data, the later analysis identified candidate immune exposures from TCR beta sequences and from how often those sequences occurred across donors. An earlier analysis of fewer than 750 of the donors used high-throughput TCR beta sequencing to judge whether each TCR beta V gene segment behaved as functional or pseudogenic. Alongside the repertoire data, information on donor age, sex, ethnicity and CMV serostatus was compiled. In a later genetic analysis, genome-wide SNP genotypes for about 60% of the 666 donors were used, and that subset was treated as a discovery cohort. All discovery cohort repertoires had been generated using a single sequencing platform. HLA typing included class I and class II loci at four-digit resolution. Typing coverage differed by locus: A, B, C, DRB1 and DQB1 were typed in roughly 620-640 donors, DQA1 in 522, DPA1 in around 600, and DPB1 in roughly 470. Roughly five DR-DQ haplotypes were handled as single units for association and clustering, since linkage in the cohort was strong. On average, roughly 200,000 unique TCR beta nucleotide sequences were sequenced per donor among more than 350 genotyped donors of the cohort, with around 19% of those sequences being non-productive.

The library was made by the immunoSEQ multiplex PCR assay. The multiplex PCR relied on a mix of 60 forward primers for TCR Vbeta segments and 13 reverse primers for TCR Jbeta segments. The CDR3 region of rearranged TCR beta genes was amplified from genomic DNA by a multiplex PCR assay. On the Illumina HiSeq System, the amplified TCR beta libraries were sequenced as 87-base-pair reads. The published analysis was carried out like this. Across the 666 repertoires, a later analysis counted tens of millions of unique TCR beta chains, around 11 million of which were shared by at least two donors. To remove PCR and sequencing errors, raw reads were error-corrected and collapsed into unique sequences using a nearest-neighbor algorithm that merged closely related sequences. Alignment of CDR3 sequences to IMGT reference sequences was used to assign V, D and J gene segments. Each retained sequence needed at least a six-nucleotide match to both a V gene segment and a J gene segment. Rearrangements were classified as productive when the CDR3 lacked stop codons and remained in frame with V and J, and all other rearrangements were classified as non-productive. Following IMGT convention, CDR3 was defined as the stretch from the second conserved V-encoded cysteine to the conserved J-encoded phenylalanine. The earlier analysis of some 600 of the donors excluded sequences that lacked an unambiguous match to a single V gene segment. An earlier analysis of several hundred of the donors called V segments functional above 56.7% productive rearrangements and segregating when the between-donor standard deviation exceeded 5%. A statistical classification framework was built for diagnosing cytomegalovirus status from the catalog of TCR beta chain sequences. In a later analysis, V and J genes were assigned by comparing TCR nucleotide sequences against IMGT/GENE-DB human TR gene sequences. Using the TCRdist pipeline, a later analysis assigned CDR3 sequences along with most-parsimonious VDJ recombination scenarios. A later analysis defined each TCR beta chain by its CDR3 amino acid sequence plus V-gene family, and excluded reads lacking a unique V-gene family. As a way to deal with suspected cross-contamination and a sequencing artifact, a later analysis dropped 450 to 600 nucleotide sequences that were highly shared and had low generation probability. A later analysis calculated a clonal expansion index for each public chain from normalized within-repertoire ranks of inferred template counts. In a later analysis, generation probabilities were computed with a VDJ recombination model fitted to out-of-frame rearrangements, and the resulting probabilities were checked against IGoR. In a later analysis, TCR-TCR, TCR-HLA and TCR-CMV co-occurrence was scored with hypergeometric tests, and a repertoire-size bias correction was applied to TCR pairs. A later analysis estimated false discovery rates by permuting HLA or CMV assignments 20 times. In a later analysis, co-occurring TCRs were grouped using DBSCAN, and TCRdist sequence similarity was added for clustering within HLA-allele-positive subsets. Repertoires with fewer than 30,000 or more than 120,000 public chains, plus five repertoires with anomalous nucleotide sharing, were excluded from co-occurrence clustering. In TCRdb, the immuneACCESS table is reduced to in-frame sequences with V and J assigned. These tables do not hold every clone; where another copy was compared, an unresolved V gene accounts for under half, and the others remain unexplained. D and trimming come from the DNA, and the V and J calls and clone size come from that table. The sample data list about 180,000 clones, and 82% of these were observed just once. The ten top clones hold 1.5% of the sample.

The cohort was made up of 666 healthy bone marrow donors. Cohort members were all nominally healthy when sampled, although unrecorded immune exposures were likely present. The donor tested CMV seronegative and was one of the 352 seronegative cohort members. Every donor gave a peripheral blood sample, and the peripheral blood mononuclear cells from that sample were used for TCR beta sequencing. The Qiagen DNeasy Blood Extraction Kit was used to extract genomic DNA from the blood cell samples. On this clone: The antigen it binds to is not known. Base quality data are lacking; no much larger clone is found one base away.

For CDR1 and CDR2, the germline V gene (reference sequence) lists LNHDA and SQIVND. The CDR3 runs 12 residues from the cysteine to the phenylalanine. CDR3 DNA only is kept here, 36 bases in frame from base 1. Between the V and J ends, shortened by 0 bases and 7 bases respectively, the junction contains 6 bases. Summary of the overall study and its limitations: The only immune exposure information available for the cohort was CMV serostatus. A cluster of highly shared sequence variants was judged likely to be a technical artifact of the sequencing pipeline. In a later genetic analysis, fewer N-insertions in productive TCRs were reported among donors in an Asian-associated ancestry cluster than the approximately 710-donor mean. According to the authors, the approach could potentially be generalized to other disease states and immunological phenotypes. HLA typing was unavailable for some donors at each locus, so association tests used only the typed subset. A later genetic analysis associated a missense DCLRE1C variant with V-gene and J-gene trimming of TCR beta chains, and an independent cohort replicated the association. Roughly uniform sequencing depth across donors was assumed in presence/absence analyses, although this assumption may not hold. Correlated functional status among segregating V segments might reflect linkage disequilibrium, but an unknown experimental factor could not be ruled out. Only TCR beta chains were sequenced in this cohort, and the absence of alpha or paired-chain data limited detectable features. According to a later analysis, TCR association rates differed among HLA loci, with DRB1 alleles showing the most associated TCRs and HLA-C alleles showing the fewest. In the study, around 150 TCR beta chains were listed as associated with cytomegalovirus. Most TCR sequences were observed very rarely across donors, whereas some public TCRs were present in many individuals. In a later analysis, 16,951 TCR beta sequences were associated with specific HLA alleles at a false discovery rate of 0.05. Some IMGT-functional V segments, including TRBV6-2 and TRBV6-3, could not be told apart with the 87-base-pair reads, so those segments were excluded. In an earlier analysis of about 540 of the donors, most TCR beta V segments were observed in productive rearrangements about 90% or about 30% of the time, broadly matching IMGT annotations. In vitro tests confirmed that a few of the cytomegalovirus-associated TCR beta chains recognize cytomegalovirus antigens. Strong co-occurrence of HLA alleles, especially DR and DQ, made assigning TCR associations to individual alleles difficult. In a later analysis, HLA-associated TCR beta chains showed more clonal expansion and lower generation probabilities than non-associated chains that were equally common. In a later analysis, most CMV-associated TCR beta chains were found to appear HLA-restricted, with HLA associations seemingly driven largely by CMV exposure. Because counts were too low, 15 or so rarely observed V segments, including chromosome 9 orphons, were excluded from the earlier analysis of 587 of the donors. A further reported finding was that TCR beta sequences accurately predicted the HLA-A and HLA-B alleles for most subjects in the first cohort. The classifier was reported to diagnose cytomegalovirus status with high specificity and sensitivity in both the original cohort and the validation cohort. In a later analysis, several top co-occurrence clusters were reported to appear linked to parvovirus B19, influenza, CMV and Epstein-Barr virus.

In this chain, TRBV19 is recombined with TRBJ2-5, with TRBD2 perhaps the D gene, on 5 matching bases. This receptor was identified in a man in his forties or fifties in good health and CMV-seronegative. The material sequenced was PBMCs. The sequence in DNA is TGTGCCAGTAGTATAGATCGGGGGACCCAGTACTTC. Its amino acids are CASSIDRGTQYF.